This T cell receptor beta chain is drawn from a study of blood T cells in healthy people across ages. This clonotype came up a few times. PCR was performed a second time for about 7 to 11 cycles using a sample-barcoded 5' primer and a J-beta primer mix. TCRdb re-derived calls from the 5' RACE reads in MiXCR, one entry per CDR3 protein. The table includes some 890,000 distinct CDR3 sequences, about 27% detected once. CDR1 and CDR2 (germline): SGHRS, YFSETQ. V lost 0 bases and J 3 bases, leaving 12 bases between the germline ends. The CDR3 spans 15 residues. These records were also assigned to another study, of T cells of mothers and their children.

The rearrangement joins TRBV5-1 to TRBJ1-2; D might be TRBD1 (5 bases). Sequencing used blood. This TCR was sampled from a woman between 40 and 55 years old in good health. This CDR3 is CASSLESGAYYGYTF. CDR3 DNA sequence: TGCGCCAGCAGCTTGGAGTCCGGGGCCTACTATGGCTACACCTTC.